This T cell receptor beta chain appears in the sequencing data of a study of T cell responses to AZD1222 COVID-19 vaccine. V lost 5 bases to trimming and J lost 7 bases; unmatched junction nucleotides: 5. This CDR3 is 14 amino acids long. The germline V gene has CDR1 SGHTA and CDR2 FQGNSA. Measured with immunoSEQ multiplex PCR; TCRdb has only the in-frame clones, and not every one. The sample gives 50,000 to 65,000 clones, around 82% of which show up once; 26% is in the top ten. This sequence joins TRBV7-2 and TRBJ2-7; 13 nucleotides line up with TRBD2. This receptor was taken from an adult who received the AZD1222 COVID-19 vaccine. The specimen was peripheral blood, collected 28 days after the second AZD1222 dose. CDR3: CASSPRLAGGEQYF. The DNA for the CDR3 is TGTGCCAGCAGCCCTCGACTAGCGGGAGGTGAGCAGTACTTC.